Each of the 16 T cell receptor beta chains below was sequenced from the same sample in a study of STAT3 mutations in large granular lymphocyte leukemia (dated by TCRdb to about 2019). Overall study outcomes, separate from this receptor: All T-LGLL patients had at least one immunodominant TCRbeta clonotype, and roughly half had multiple immunodominant subclonotypes.

Libraries were constructed by the immunoSEQ multiplex PCR assay. The clones in this table, taken by TCRdb from immuneACCESS, are in-frame only. Not every clone is retained; where verified, under half of the shortfall comes from an unresolved V gene, and the cause of the rest is unknown. The sample contains around 39,000 clones, approximately 90% of them found a single time. The ten most abundant clones make up about 0.46% of the sample. The antigens of these receptors remain unknown. Input material: PBMCs. These receptors were taken from a human donor with T large granular lymphocyte leukemia. Some clones in this sample may be carry-over from other donors' samples.

The rearrangement joins TRBV4-2 to TRBJ1-3; maybe TRBD1 (5 bases). Germline lookup yields CDR1 LGHNA and CDR2 YNFKEQ. V was trimmed by 0 bases and J by 0 bases, leaving 15 bases between them. The CDR3 loop spans 18 amino acids. The CDR3: CASSQETGYIDSGNTIYF. CDR3 in DNA: TGTGCCAGCAGCCAAGAAACAGGTTATATCGACTCTGGAAACACCATATATTTT.

V usage is TRBV13 and J usage is TRBJ1-1; the match to TRBD1 covers 9 bases. Germline V gives CDR1 PRHDT, CDR2 FYEKMQ (reference sequence). The junction had 15 bases not matched to a gene; V was cut back by 6 bases and J by 10 bases. The CDR3 runs 15 residues. The CDR3 DNA follows: TGTGCCAGCAGTTTGTACCGGGACAGGGTTTTTGGAGCTTTCTTT. This gives the protein CASSLYRDRVFGAFF.

The chain uses TRBV7-8 and TRBJ2-7; weak D call: TRBD2 (5 bases). Deletions cut 5 bases from V and 2 bases from J, with 13 bases between. Germline V gene data show CDR1 as SGHVS and CDR2 as FQNEAQ. There are 14 residues in the CDR3. In DNA form, the CDR3 reads TGTGCCAGCAGCCCAGATGACGGGGCCTACGAGCAGTACGTC. Its translation: CASSPDDGAYEQYV.

This chain joins TRBV4-1 and TRBJ1-3, with D maybe TRBD1 (5 bases). The CDR3 length is 17 residues. The V gene lost 1 base and the J gene lost 0 bases, with 13 bases spanning the gap. Germline V lookup: CDR1 MGHRA, CDR2 YSYEKL. The CDR3 here is CASSQAFLQGSGNTIYF. In nucleotides, the CDR3 is TGCGCCAGCAGCCAAGCCTTCCTTCAGGGCTCTGGAAACACCATATATTTT.

This chain uses TRBV28 with TRBJ2-5; TRBD2 matches at 8 bases. Germline V CDR1 and CDR2: MDHEN, SYDVKM. The CDR3 is made up of 12 amino acids. Trimming at V came to 8 bases and at J to 4 bases, leaving 3 bases not matched to a gene. CDR3: CASGLAPETQYF. Written as DNA, the CDR3 is TGTGCCAGCGGACTAGCCCCAGAGACCCAGTACTTC.

This rearrangement joins TRBV9 to TRBJ2-3; D uncertain. Germline CDR1 is SGDLS and CDR2 is YYNGEE. The CDR3 extends over 15 amino acids. V lost 4 bases and J 1 base, leaving 13 bases between the germline ends. The CDR3 protein is CASSPSAQGTDTQYF. The CDR3 nucleotides are TGTGCCAGCAGCCCCTCCGCGCAGGGCACAGATACGCAGTATTTT.

The chain employs TRBV18 and TRBJ1-1; D is unclear. In germline, CDR1 is KGHSH, CDR2 LQKENI. CDR3 length: 15 residues. Trimming removed 1 base from V and 6 bases from J, with 15 bases in between. The CDR3 DNA reads as TGTGCCAGCTCACCACTGGCAGGAAGGATCGCTGAAGCTTTCTTT. Translation: CASSPLAGRIAEAFF.

This clone was seen a few times. V usage is TRBV20-1 and J usage is TRBJ1-1; unclear D gene. V was trimmed by 2 bases and J by 7 bases, leaving 5 bases between them. The CDR3 length is 10 residues. Germline V lookup: CDR1 DFQATT, CDR2 SNEGSKA (reference sequence). For the CDR3, the DNA is TGCAGTGCTAGACAGCTTGAAGCTTTCTTT. This encodes CSARQLEAFF.

The chain uses TRBV20-1 and TRBJ2-5; D not certain. Looked up from germline, CDR1 is DFQATT and CDR2 is SNEGSKA (reference sequence). The ends were cut back, 6 bases at V and 7 bases at J, with 9 bases in the middle. This CDR3 contains 10 residues. DNA for the CDR3: TGCAGTGCGACCCTAGGGACCCAGTACTTC. Translation: CSATLGTQYF.

The rearrangement links TRBV28 to TRBJ2-2, with 8 bases identical to TRBD1. After removal of 2 bases from V and 5 bases from J, the junction contained 4 bases not matched to a gene. CDR3 length equals 15 residues. Germline V lookup: CDR1 MDHEN, CDR2 SYDVKM. CDR3 DNA sequence: TGTGCCAGCAGTTTAGCAGGGGGCCGGACCGGGGAGCTGTTTTTT. Its translation: CASSLAGGRTGELFF.

This sequence joins TRBV19 and TRBJ2-6; D unresolved. The CDR3 covers 12 residues. The V gene's germline CDR1 is LNHDA and CDR2 SQIVND (reference sequence). The V and J ends lost 9 bases and 1 base respectively, with 4 bases between them. This CDR3 is CASGSGANVLTF. The CDR3 region has the DNA TGTGCCAGCGGGTCTGGGGCCAACGTCCTGACTTTC.

This rearrangement joins TRBV5-4 to TRBJ2-7; 10 bases agree with TRBD1. V lost 3 bases to trimming and J lost 5 bases; unmatched junction nucleotides: 5. This CDR3 spans 14 amino acids. Germline V gene data show CDR1 as SGHNT and CDR2 as YYREEE (reference sequence). This CDR3 reads CASSSLDRGNEQYV. The CDR3 DNA sequence: TGTGCCAGCAGCTCCCTGGACAGGGGGAACGAGCAGTACGTC.

This clone was seen only a few times. This chain joins TRBV7-2 and TRBJ2-5; D is possibly TRBD1 or TRBD2 (5 bases each). Germline V CDR1 and CDR2: SGHTA, FQGNSA. This CDR3 comprises 12 residues. The V gene lost 4 bases and the J gene lost 14 bases, with 17 bases spanning the gap. CDR3 bases: TGTGCCAGCAGCTCGGAACGGGACCTATACTACTTC. Its protein is CASSSERDLYYF. Full variable domain (outside the CDR3, taken from reference TRBV7-2 and TRBJ2-5): GAGVSQSPSNKVTEKGKDVELRCDPISGHTALYWYRQSLGQGLEFLIYFQGNSAPDKSGLPSDRFSAERTGGSVSTLTIQRTQQEDSAVYLCASSSERDLYYFGPGTRLLVL.

A few counts support this clone. The V call is TRBV5-4, the J call TRBJ1-6; possibly TRBD1 for D (6 bases). Germline CDR1 and CDR2: SGHNT and YYREEE (reference sequence). Trimming took 4 bases from V and 9 from J, leaving 17 bases between them. This CDR3 region has 15 residues. The CDR3 reads CASSGDTPLGSPLHF. The CDR3 bases are TGTGCCAGCAGCGGGGACACCCCGTTGGGTTCACCCCTCCACTTT.

J is TRBJ1-2 and V is TRBV27; no definite D call. Trimming took off 5 bases at V and 2 bases at J, with 15 bases between the two ends. CDR3 length: 15 amino acids. Germline CDR1 and CDR2: MNHEY and SMNVEV (reference sequence). CDR3 sequence reads: CASSRRTESNYGYTF. CDR3 bases: TGTGCCAGCAGTCGACGGACCGAAAGCAACTATGGCTACACCTTC.

This chain joins TRBV7-6 and TRBJ2-6, with a possible D match to TRBD1 (6 bases). This CDR3 has 18 amino acids. Germline V lookup: CDR1 SGHVS, CDR2 FNYEAQ. Trimming left V 5 bases short and J 0 bases short, with 17 bases between. This CDR3 is CASSHIRDIPSGANVLTF. DNA for the CDR3: TGTGCCAGCAGCCACATCCGGGACATCCCCTCTGGGGCCAACGTCCTGACTTTC.